The clone carrying this TCR beta chain has a count of ten or more. No antigen is known for it. TCRdb processed the RT-PCR reads anew with MiXCR; each CDR3 protein has one entry. Of more than 450,000 distinct CDR3 sequences listed, over 9.5% were seen once; the top ten hold roughly 10%. This specimen belongs to a study of response to subunit inactivated influenza vaccine. Study-wide results and limits: Researchers suggested that each seasonal influenza vaccination recruits few new T cells.

This CDR3 is built from 14 residues. Trimming removed 3 bases at V and 2 bases at J, with 9 bases between. Germline CDR1 is MNHEY and CDR2 is SMNVEV (reference sequence). The starting material was PBMCs from blood, obtained on the day of vaccination. The rearrangement links TRBV27 to TRBJ2-3; weak D call: TRBD1 (6 bases). The sequence was obtained from a man aged 50 to 60 who received an inactivated influenza vaccine. CDR3 DNA sequence: TGTGCCAGCAGTTTTCAGGGGCCCACAGATACGCAGTATTTT. Protein product: CASSFQGPTDTQYF.